The 26 T cell receptor beta chains below were found in one sample sequenced in a study of T cell repertoires in cytomegalovirus infection. TCRdb independently ran MiXCR on the reads; one entry per CDR3 protein. The top ten clones hold about 12% of a sample with about 310,000 distinct CDR3 sequences, 17% of them seen once. Sample: PBMCs. All receptors derive from a human donor in good health (CMV status not recorded). Some clones in this sample may be carry-over from other donors' samples.

This clonotype was seen more than once but under ten times. This chain uses TRBV28 with TRBJ2-1; no clear D gene. This CDR3 has 14 residues. V was clipped by 5 bases and J by 3 bases, with 11 bases between them. Germline V gene sequence: CDR1 MDHEN, CDR2 SYDVKM. CDR3 sequence reads: CASSMPLGYNEQFF. The CDR3 DNA is TGTGCCAGCAGTATGCCCTTAGGCTACAATGAGCAGTTCTTC.

The V and J genes are TRBV12-3 or TRBV12-4 and TRBJ2-2; D is undetermined. The germline V and J ends were trimmed by 4 bases and 3 bases, with 9 bases remaining between them. This CDR3 has 14 residues. CDR3 in amino acids: CASSYRTYTGELFF. The CDR3, as DNA: TGTGCCAGCAGTTACCGGACCTACACCGGGGAGCTGTTTTTT.

This clonotype was seen many times. The chain couples TRBV19 to TRBJ1-2; D gene ambiguous. The CDR3 length is 12 residues. From germline, CDR1 is LNHDA and CDR2 SQIVND (reference sequence). V shed 0 bases and J shed 5 bases, with 4 bases lying between them. The CDR3 nucleotides read TGTGCCAGTAGTATAGATTTATATGGCTACACCTTC. Translation: CASSIDLYGYTF.

The V call is TRBV7-6, the J call TRBJ1-6, with 8 bases identical to TRBD1. Trimming at V came to 5 bases and at J to 7 bases, leaving 10 bases not matched to a gene. CDR3 size: 16 residues. The germline gives CDR1 SGHVS, CDR2 FNYEAQ. The CDR3 region is CASSPQTGAENSPLHF. DNA for the CDR3: TGTGCCAGCAGCCCCCAGACAGGGGCGGAGAATTCACCCCTCCACTTT.

V and J are TRBV2 and TRBJ1-1; 8 positions agree with TRBD1. Germline trimming cut 7 bases from V and 6 bases from J; bases unmatched to any gene: 7. The germline gives CDR1 SNHLY, CDR2 FYNNEI. CDR3 length: 13 residues. The CDR3 protein is CASTRDRMSEAFF. The CDR3 nucleotides are TGTGCCAGCACTAGGGACAGGATGTCTGAAGCTTTCTTT.

The V call is TRBV27, the J call TRBJ2-7; possible D gene TRBD2, 6 bases. Trimming left V 3 bases short and J 3 bases short, with 15 bases between. The CDR3 has 15 residues. From germline, CDR1 is MNHEY and CDR2 SMNVEV (reference sequence). The DNA of the CDR3 is TGTGCCAGCAGTTTCGGGGATCCGGAGGGCTACGAGCAGTACTTC. This translates into CASSFGDPEGYEQYF.

This clonotype was observed a few times. The chain links TRBV20-1 to TRBJ1-2, with TRBD1 identical over 9 bases. This CDR3 contains 14 residues. In germline, CDR1 is DFQATT, CDR2 SNEGSKA (reference sequence). The J segment lost 2 bases and the V segment lost 1 base, leaving 2 bases of the junction unmatched. The CDR3, as DNA: TGCAGTGCTAGAGGGACAGGGGTCAACTATGGCTACACCTTC. The encoded protein is CSARGTGVNYGYTF.

This clonotype was recorded at least ten times. The rearrangement links TRBV12-3 or TRBV12-4 to TRBJ2-1; D possibly corresponds to TRBD2 (6 bases). The CDR3 totals 14 residues. V lost 6 bases, J lost 7 bases, and 16 bases lay in between. For the CDR3, the DNA is TGTGCCAGCAGCCGGGAGTCCCCCGTGAATGAGCAGTTCTTC. It specifies CASSRESPVNEQFF.

The V and J genes are TRBV29-1 and TRBJ1-1; TRBD1 matches at 7 bases. The CDR3 runs to 14 residues. V trimming: 4 bases; J trimming: 6 bases; junction bases outside the gene matches: 11. CDR1 is SQVTM and CDR2 is ANQGSEA in the germline V gene. The CDR3 DNA is TGCAGCGTTGTTCCCCCGGACAGGTATCCTGAAGCTTTCTTT. This translates into CSVVPPDRYPEAFF.

The chain couples TRBV20-1 to TRBJ2-7; D is perhaps TRBD2 (8 bases). Germline-derived CDR1 and CDR2 are DFQATT and SNEGSKA (reference sequence). CDR3 size: 16 residues. V gave up 0 bases and J gave up 5 bases, with 20 bases separating them. The CDR3: CSARDRGRGETNEQYF. The CDR3 DNA reads as TGCAGTGCTAGAGATAGGGGGCGGGGGGAAACCAACGAGCAGTACTTC.

This clonotype has just a few counts. The chain recombines TRBV7-2 with TRBJ2-6; D is uncertain. CDR3 length: 14 amino acids. The V gene lost 1 base and the J gene lost 4 bases, with 5 bases spanning the gap. Germline CDR1 and CDR2: SGHTA and FQGNSA. The CDR3 DNA follows: TGTGCCAGCAGCTTAGAACAGGGGGCCAACGTCCTGACTTTC. Its translation: CASSLEQGANVLTF.

This rearrangement joins TRBV7-9 to TRBJ1-2; the D gene is possibly TRBD1 (6 bases). The germline V gene encodes CDR1 SEHNR and CDR2 FQNEAQ (reference sequence). V lost 5 bases to trimming and J lost 6 bases, with 19 bases between them. This CDR3 is built from 15 residues. The DNA of the CDR3 is TGTGCCAGCAGCCCCCCGCGGGGGCCTGTAGATGGCTACACCTTC. This sequence encodes CASSPPRGPVDGYTF.

The rearrangement uses TRBV7-6 and TRBJ1-2; D gene uncertain. The CDR3 is 14 residues long. V shed 1 base and J shed 1 base, with 7 bases lying between them. From germline, CDR1 is SGHVS and CDR2 FNYEAQ. CDR3 sequence (DNA): TGTGCCAGCAGCTTAGTCGAGGTTAACTATGGCTACACCTTC. It is translated as CASSLVEVNYGYTF.

The sample holds many counts of this clonotype. The genes are TRBV12-3 or TRBV12-4 and TRBJ1-1, with 7 bases identical to TRBD1. The V gene end was trimmed by 10 bases and the J gene end by 1 base; junction bases not matched to a gene: 15. The CDR3 extends over 16 amino acids. This CDR3 reads CATLRRGGLTNTEAFF. The CDR3 region has the DNA TGTGCCACCCTTCGCAGGGGGGGCTTGACGAACACTGAAGCTTTCTTT.

This clonotype was counted many times. The genes are TRBV7-2 and TRBJ1-1; no firm D call. Trimming stripped 2 bases from V and 7 bases from J, with 8 bases between. This CDR3 is built from 12 residues. The germline V gene has CDR1 SGHTA and CDR2 FQGNSA. CDR3 coding DNA: TGTGCCAGCAGCTTAATGGCCAATGAAGCTTTCTTT. It encodes CASSLMANEAFF.

There are a few counts of this clonotype. The chain combines TRBV18 with TRBJ2-7, with 7 positions matching TRBD1. The CDR3 runs 16 residues. The trim removed 5 bases at V and 0 bases at J, leaving 10 bases unmatched. Germline loops: CDR1 KGHSH, CDR2 LQKENI. CDR3 protein: CASSSHGDRSSYEQYF. The CDR3 DNA reads TGTGCCAGCTCATCCCACGGGGACAGAAGCTCCTACGAGCAGTACTTC.

This clonotype was counted at least ten times. The gene calls are TRBV7-2 and TRBJ2-5; tentative D call: TRBD2 (8 bases). The CDR3 spans 15 residues. V gave up 5 bases and J gave up 4 bases, with 17 bases separating them. Germline values: CDR1 SGHTA, CDR2 FQGNSA. The CDR3 sequence is CASSRGGAGGETQYF. As DNA, the CDR3 is TGTGCCAGCAGCCGAGGGGGCGCGGGGGGAGAGACCCAGTACTTC.

A few counts support this clonotype. The chain uses TRBV6-5 and TRBJ2-7; the D gene is possibly TRBD1 (6 bases). The CDR3 loop spans 12 amino acids. CDR1 MNHEY and CDR2 SVGAGI come from the germline V gene. V was clipped by 5 bases and J by 5 bases, with 10 bases between them. CDR3 residues: CASSQGHNEQYF. In DNA form, the CDR3 reads TGTGCCAGCAGTCAGGGACACAACGAGCAGTACTTC.

The chain has TRBV12-3 or TRBV12-4 and TRBJ2-3; D possibly corresponds to TRBD1 (6 bases). Trimming took off 8 bases at V and 9 bases at J, with 15 bases between the two ends. The CDR3 consists of 12 residues. Here the CDR3 DNA reads TGTGCCAGCGGTTCCACAGGGTTCACGCAGTATTTT. Its protein product is CASGSTGFTQYF.

This clonotype was seen a few times. The chain employs TRBV28 and TRBJ2-7; D is uncertain. V was shortened by 4 bases and J by 2 bases, with 15 bases between the two germline ends. The CDR3 contains 15 residues. CDR1 and CDR2 from the germline V gene are MDHEN and SYDVKM. The CDR3 region has the DNA TGTGCCAGCAGTTCCCGGCGAGTTAGGCCCTACGAGCAGTACTTC. Translating gives CASSSRRVRPYEQYF.

The rearrangement uses TRBV7-2 and TRBJ2-5; a possible D gene is TRBD2 (7 bases). The ends were cut back, 6 bases at V and 13 bases at J, with 21 bases in the middle. This CDR3 has 13 amino acids. From germline, CDR1 is SGHTA and CDR2 FQGNSA. The CDR3 loop reads CASSSSSGGAGYF. CDR3 bases: TGTGCCAGCAGTTCCAGCTCGGGGGGCGCGGGGTACTTC.

V and J are TRBV25-1 and TRBJ2-2; no clear D gene. There are 14 residues in the CDR3. V lost 2 bases, J lost 5 bases, and 9 bases lay in between. The germline V gene has CDR1 MGHDK and CDR2 SYGVNS. The CDR3 sequence: CASSEPRNTGELFF. The CDR3 DNA reads TGTGCCAGCAGTGAACCAAGAAATACCGGGGAGCTGTTTTTT.

This clonotype has at least ten counts. V usage is TRBV7-9 and J usage is TRBJ1-1; 7 nucleotides agree with TRBD1. Trimming cost V 5 bases and J 1 base; bases outside gene matches: 4. This CDR3 is 14 amino acids long. Germline CDR1 is SEHNR and CDR2 is FQNEAQ (reference sequence). The chain's CDR3 is CASSQDRANTEAFF. CDR3 DNA sequence: TGTGCCAGCAGCCAAGACAGGGCGAACACTGAAGCTTTCTTT.

This clonotype is a singleton in its sample. The V call is TRBV12-3 or TRBV12-4, the J call TRBJ1-2; D is ambiguous. With 7 bases removed from V and 6 bases from J, the gap between germline ends came to 12 bases. CDR3 size: 12 residues. The CDR3 nucleotides are TGTGCCAGCACTCGGAACGCGGATGGCTACACCTTC. This codes for CASTRNADGYTF.

This clonotype was recorded at least ten times. This chain joins TRBV12-3 or TRBV12-4 and TRBJ1-5; maybe TRBD1 (5 bases). V lost 5 bases, J lost 6 bases, and 11 bases lay in between. The CDR3 sequence is 13 residues long. As DNA, the CDR3 is TGTGCCAGCAGTCTCCAGGGACTTCAGCCCCAGCATTTT. This encodes CASSLQGLQPQHF.

The gene calls are TRBV11-1 and TRBJ2-2, with D perhaps assigned TRBD1 or TRBD2 (6 bases each). Trimming left V 2 bases short and J 3 bases short, with 16 bases between. Germline V lookup: CDR1 SGHAT, CDR2 FQDESV (reference sequence). The CDR3 spans 17 residues. The CDR3 region is CASSLSGAERDTGELFF. The CDR3, as DNA: TGTGCCAGCAGCTTATCGGGGGCCGAGCGGGACACCGGGGAGCTGTTTTTT.